A selection of T cell receptor beta chains follows, all from one sample in a study of T cell clusters in autoimmune cytopenias. TCRdb reanalyzed the multiplex PCR reads and collapses them to one entry per CDR3 protein, without DNA. The sample's table shows 3,400 or so distinct CDR3 sequences. Sequencing used peripheral blood. The receptors were gathered from a human donor with an autoimmune cytopenia or autoimmune hepatitis (not recorded which). CDR3s include the opening cysteine and the closing phenylalanine or tryptophan. Each record gives: clone size, J gene, V gene, CDR3 protein. Size is omitted from some rows. Given values are once, few, many or a class for expanded clones.

clone_size: medium-sized
j_call: TRBJ2-1
v_call: TRBV5-1
cdr3_aa: CASSTLQGEGTYNEQFF

clone_size: medium-sized
j_call: TRBJ1-1
v_call: TRBV12-3/TRBV12-4
cdr3_aa: CASSSPWGAEAFF

clone_size: medium-sized
j_call: TRBJ2-3
v_call: TRBV15
cdr3_aa: CATSRDGPSGGRVDTQYF

clone_size: medium-sized
j_call: TRBJ1-2
v_call: TRBV6-2/TRBV6-3
cdr3_aa: CASSYLGDRHYGYTF

clone_size: large
j_call: TRBJ2-2
v_call: TRBV29-1
cdr3_aa: CSVQRITGELFF

clone_size: medium-sized
j_call: TRBJ2-7
v_call: TRBV10-3
cdr3_aa: CAIRDTPTSEQYF

clone_size: medium-sized
j_call: TRBJ1-6
v_call: TRBV12-3/TRBV12-4
cdr3_aa: CASSPRGGGANSPLHF

clone_size: medium-sized
j_call: TRBJ1-5
v_call: TRBV19
cdr3_aa: CASSPDSYPSNQPQHF

clone_size: -
j_call: TRBJ2-1
v_call: TRBV20-1
cdr3_aa: CSEVAGESEQFF

clone_size: -
j_call: TRBJ1-2
v_call: TRBV5-4
cdr3_aa: CASSPSGQGSPTYGYTF

clone_size: large
j_call: TRBJ2-3
v_call: TRBV19
cdr3_aa: CASSTGGTDTQYF

clone_size: medium-sized
j_call: TRBJ2-7
v_call: TRBV5-4
cdr3_aa: CASKDETYEQYF

clone_size: -
j_call: TRBJ1-3
v_call: TRBV2
cdr3_aa: CASGRGTSGNTIYF

clone_size: -
j_call: TRBJ2-3
v_call: TRBV5-1
cdr3_aa: CASSRLAGVTDTQYF

clone_size: medium-sized
j_call: TRBJ2-3
v_call: TRBV12-3/TRBV12-4
cdr3_aa: CASSFSGDTQYF

clone_size: medium-sized
j_call: TRBJ2-5
v_call: TRBV10-2
cdr3_aa: CASGDRGAETQYF

clone_size: medium-sized
j_call: TRBJ2-5
v_call: TRBV5-4
cdr3_aa: CASSGPPGREEETQYF

clone_size: medium-sized
j_call: TRBJ1-2
v_call: TRBV13
cdr3_aa: CASSRGENYGYTF

clone_size: -
j_call: TRBJ2-2
v_call: TRBV7-6
cdr3_aa: CASSAGTGGPNTGELFF

clone_size: medium-sized
j_call: TRBJ1-6
v_call: TRBV6-5
cdr3_aa: CASSGRVNSPLHF

clone_size: -
j_call: TRBJ1-6
v_call: TRBV4-2
cdr3_aa: CASSRETGRNSPLHF

clone_size: -
j_call: TRBJ2-3
v_call: TRBV11-2
cdr3_aa: CASSLTGASKADTQYF

clone_size: large
j_call: TRBJ2-3
v_call: TRBV19
cdr3_aa: CASRPGGRGADTQYF

clone_size: -
j_call: TRBJ2-1
v_call: TRBV5-4
cdr3_aa: CASMPGAYNEQFF

clone_size: medium-sized
j_call: TRBJ2-2
v_call: TRBV10-1
cdr3_aa: CASSELVTGELFF

clone_size: medium-sized
j_call: TRBJ2-3
v_call: TRBV6-5
cdr3_aa: CASSYFAGAQYTQYF

clone_size: -
j_call: TRBJ1-2
v_call: TRBV5-1
cdr3_aa: CASSLESQGRTF

clone_size: -
j_call: TRBJ2-7
v_call: TRBV5-1
cdr3_aa: CASSWVGESAYEQYF

clone_size: medium-sized
j_call: TRBJ2-3
v_call: TRBV27
cdr3_aa: CASSPQGAWDTQYF

clone_size: medium-sized
j_call: TRBJ2-7
v_call: TRBV6-5
cdr3_aa: CASSPPGLAVYEQYF

clone_size: medium-sized
j_call: TRBJ1-1
v_call: TRBV11-2
cdr3_aa: CASSLLRGRRPQAFF

clone_size: medium-sized
j_call: TRBJ2-1
v_call: TRBV27
cdr3_aa: CASSMGQGYNEQFF

clone_size: -
j_call: TRBJ2-2
v_call: TRBV5-1
cdr3_aa: CASSLYQMNTGELFF

clone_size: medium-sized
j_call: TRBJ2-5
v_call: TRBV6-1
cdr3_aa: CASGRDRLGETQYF

clone_size: medium-sized
j_call: TRBJ1-2
v_call: TRBV20-1
cdr3_aa: CSARLRIEGYTF

clone_size: medium-sized
j_call: TRBJ1-5
v_call: TRBV19
cdr3_aa: CASSVLDRVNQPQHF

clone_size: medium-sized
j_call: TRBJ1-2
v_call: TRBV15
cdr3_aa: CATSRRPEPGYTF

clone_size: -
j_call: TRBJ1-2
v_call: TRBV10-2
cdr3_aa: CASSSTAGYTF

clone_size: -
j_call: TRBJ2-7
v_call: TRBV5-1
cdr3_aa: CASSLIGGGSYEQYF

clone_size: medium-sized
j_call: TRBJ2-2
v_call: TRBV5-1
cdr3_aa: CASKLGSEYTGELFF

clone_size: medium-sized
j_call: TRBJ1-2
v_call: TRBV19
cdr3_aa: CASSSREDTRGYTF

clone_size: medium-sized
j_call: TRBJ1-1
v_call: TRBV19
cdr3_aa: CASSIGGRVNTEAFF

clone_size: medium-sized
j_call: TRBJ2-3
v_call: TRBV5-1
cdr3_aa: CASSLGQSLTDTQYF

clone_size: medium-sized
j_call: TRBJ1-3
v_call: TRBV15
cdr3_aa: CATSRDLQYFGNTIYF

clone_size: medium-sized
j_call: TRBJ1-2
v_call: TRBV5-4
cdr3_aa: CASSLAVRDGYTF

clone_size: medium-sized
j_call: TRBJ2-3
v_call: TRBV6-5
cdr3_aa: CASSTSGGRRTDTQYF

clone_size: medium-sized
j_call: TRBJ1-5
v_call: TRBV6-5
cdr3_aa: CASSPGSNQPQHF

clone_size: medium-sized
j_call: TRBJ2-4
v_call: TRBV6-1
cdr3_aa: CASSDLGVDIQYF

clone_size: -
j_call: TRBJ1-1
v_call: TRBV5-1
cdr3_aa: CASRSLGGGYTEAFF

clone_size: large
j_call: TRBJ1-6
v_call: TRBV6-5
cdr3_aa: CASSGRLQGSPLHF